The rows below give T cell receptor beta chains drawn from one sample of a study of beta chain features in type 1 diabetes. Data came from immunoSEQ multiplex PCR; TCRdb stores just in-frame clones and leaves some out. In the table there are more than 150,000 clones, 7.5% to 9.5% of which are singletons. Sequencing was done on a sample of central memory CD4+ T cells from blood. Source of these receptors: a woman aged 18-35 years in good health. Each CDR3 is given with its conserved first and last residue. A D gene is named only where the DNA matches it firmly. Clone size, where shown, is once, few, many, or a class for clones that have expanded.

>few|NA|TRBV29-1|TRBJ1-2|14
CSVTRGGEDYGYTF
TGCAGCGTCACCAGAGGGGGGGAGGACTATGGCTACACCTTC
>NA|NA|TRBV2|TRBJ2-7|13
CASRDLGYYEQYF
TGTGCCAGCCGGGATTTGGGTTACTACGAGCAGTACTTC
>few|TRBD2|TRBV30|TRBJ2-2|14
CAALAGLNTGELFF
TGTGCCGCATTAGCGGGGCTTAACACCGGGGAGCTGTTTTTT
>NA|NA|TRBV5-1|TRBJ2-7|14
CASSLYRVDYEQYF
TGCGCCAGCAGCTTGTACAGGGTAGACTACGAGCAGTACTTC
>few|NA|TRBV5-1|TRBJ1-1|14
CASSLDQGTTEAFF
TGCGCCAGCAGCTTGGACCAGGGGACCACTGAAGCTTTCTTT
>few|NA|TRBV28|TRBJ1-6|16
CASRGGGASYNSPLHF
TGTGCCAGCAGGGGGGGAGGGGCCTCCTATAATTCACCCCTCCACTTT
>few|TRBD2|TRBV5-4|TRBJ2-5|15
CASSLEGAGVETQYF
TGTGCCAGCAGCTTGGAAGGAGCGGGAGTGGAGACCCAGTACTTC
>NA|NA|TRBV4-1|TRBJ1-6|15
CASSQDGGRYSPLHF
TGCGCCAGCAGCCAAGATGGTGGCCGCTATTCACCCCTCCACTTT
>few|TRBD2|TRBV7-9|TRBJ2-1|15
CASSLGRLADNEQFF
TGTGCCAGCAGCTTAGGCCGCCTAGCGGACAATGAGCAGTTCTTC
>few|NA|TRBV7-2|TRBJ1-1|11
CASSPRGGAFF
TGTGCCAGCAGCCCTAGGGGGGGGGCTTTCTTT
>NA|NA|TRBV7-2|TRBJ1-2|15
CASSLDPGQTYGYTF
TGTGCCAGCAGCTTAGATCCGGGACAAACCTATGGCTACACCTTC
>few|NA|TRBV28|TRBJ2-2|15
CASISGGGVTGELFF
TGTGCCAGCATCTCAGGGGGAGGAGTCACCGGGGAGCTGTTTTTT
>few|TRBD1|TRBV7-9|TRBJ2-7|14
CASSISGQGYEQYF
TGTGCCAGCAGCATCTCGGGACAGGGATACGAGCAGTACTTC
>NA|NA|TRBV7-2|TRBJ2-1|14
CASSLMQGEEEQFF
TGTGCCAGCAGCTTAATGCAGGGTGAGGAAGAGCAGTTCTTC
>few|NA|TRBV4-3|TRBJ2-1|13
CASSQDPGTEQFF
TGCGCCAGCAGCCAAGATCCGGGGACAGAGCAGTTCTTC
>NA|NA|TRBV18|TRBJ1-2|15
CASSPPGSPTYGYTF
TGTGCCAGCTCACCACCGGGCAGCCCTACCTATGGCTACACCTTC
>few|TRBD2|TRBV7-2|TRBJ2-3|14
CASSPGRGAGTQYF
TGTGCCAGCAGCCCCGGGCGGGGGGCTGGAACGCAGTATTTT
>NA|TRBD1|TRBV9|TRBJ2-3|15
CASSSKGQGLDTQYF
TGTGCCAGCAGCTCCAAGGGACAGGGGTTGGATACGCAGTATTTT
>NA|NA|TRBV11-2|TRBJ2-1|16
CASSLTLGGTYNEQFF
TGTGCCAGCAGCCTAACCCTTGGCGGCACCTACAATGAGCAGTTCTTC
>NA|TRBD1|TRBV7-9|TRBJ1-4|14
CASRREDRGEKLFF
TGTGCCAGCAGGCGTGAGGACAGGGGTGAAAAACTGTTTTTT